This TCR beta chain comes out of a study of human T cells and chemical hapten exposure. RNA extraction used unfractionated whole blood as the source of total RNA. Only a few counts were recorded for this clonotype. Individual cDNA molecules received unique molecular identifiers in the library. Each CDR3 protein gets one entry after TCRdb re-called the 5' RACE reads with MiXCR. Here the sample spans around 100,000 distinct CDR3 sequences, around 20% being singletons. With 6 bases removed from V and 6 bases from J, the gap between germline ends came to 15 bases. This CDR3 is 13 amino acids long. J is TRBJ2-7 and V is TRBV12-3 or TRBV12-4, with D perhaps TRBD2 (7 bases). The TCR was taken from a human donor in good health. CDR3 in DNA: TGTGCCAGCAGAAGGGGGGGGGGGCTCGAGCAGTACTTC. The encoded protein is CASRRGGGLEQYF.